The next 3 T cell receptor beta chains were all read from a single sample in a study of cytomegalovirus exposure and HLA in healthy donors (TCRdb year 2017). The library was produced with the immunoSEQ multiplex PCR assay. For the multiplex PCR, a mixture combining 60 forward primers for TCR Vbeta segments and 13 reverse primers for TCR Jbeta segments was used. What TCRdb holds here is the immuneACCESS table cut down to in-frame rearrangements. Part of the clones is not present; checked against another copy, under half of the missing clones reflect an unresolved V gene, and the others are unexplained. In all, the sample holds 130,000 or so clones, and roughly 70% of those were seen once. The leading ten clones occupy 3.5% to 5% of the sample. Sequencing used PBMCs. The receptors stem from a man aged 18-30 years in good health and CMV-seropositive.

The chain uses TRBV29-1 and TRBJ2-1, with 9 bases identical to TRBD1. Germline CDR1 and CDR2: SQVTM and ANQGSEA. V gave up 4 bases and J gave up 10 bases; unmatched junction bases: 8. CDR3 size: 13 residues. The CDR3 loop is CSVGGTGLLEQFF. Written as DNA, the CDR3 is TGCAGCGTTGGAGGGACAGGGTTATTAGAGCAGTTCTTC.

This chain links TRBV7-2 with TRBJ2-7, with 13 nucleotides matching TRBD2. The V gene's germline CDR1 is SGHTA and CDR2 FQGNSA. Losses at the gene ends were 5 bases for V and 1 base for J; bases not matched to a gene: 11. The CDR3 runs to 18 residues. In DNA, the CDR3 is TGTGCCAGCAGCAGGAGGGGACTAGCGGGGCTTGAGTCCTACGAGCAGTACTTC. It encodes CASSRRGLAGLESYEQYF. Full variable domain (remainder filled in from reference TRBV7-2 and TRBJ2-7): GAGVSQSPSNKVTEKGKDVELRCDPISGHTALYWYRQSLGQGLEFLIYFQGNSAPDKSGLPSDRFSAERTGGSVSTLTIQRTQQEDSAVYLCASSRRGLAGLESYEQYFGPGTRLTVT.

Here the CDR3 DNA reads TGCAGCGTTTCCACCGGGACAGGGGGCAGGTCGTACTTC. It yields the protein CSVSTGTGGRSYF. This rearrangement joins TRBV29-1 to TRBJ2-7, with 12 bases that match TRBD1. From germline, CDR1 is SQVTM and CDR2 ANQGSEA. V lost 5 bases to trimming and J lost 12 bases; unmatched junction nucleotides: 11. The CDR3 covers 13 residues.